The 22 T cell receptor beta chains listed next were all sequenced from one sample in a study of blood T cells in healthy people across ages. It was with a sample-barcoded 5' primer and a J-beta primer mix that a second PCR of roughly 7 to 12 cycles was run. TCRdb processed the 5' RACE reads anew with MiXCR; each CDR3 protein has one entry. This table has about 1.6 million distinct CDR3 sequences, 30% to 40% appearing once. The specimen was blood. Receptor source: a woman aged 30 to 39 in good health.

As concerns this clonotype: One base away lies a much larger clone, so this may be a sequencing read error. The chain has TRBV29-1 and TRBJ2-5; D unclear. CDR1 SQVTM and CDR2 ANQGSEA come from the germline V gene. The CDR3 covers 10 residues. The chain's CDR3 is CNGLYETQYF. Written as DNA, the CDR3 is TGCAACGGGTTATACGAGACCCAGTACTTC.

In this sample, this clonotype turned up a few times. The chain combines TRBV3-1 with TRBJ1-2; possible D gene TRBD1, 6 bases. CDR3 length equals 15 residues. V lost 4 bases and J lost 1, with 13 bases in between. Germline V gives CDR1 LGHDT, CDR2 YNNKEL (reference sequence). Here the CDR3 reads CASSLSGVINYGYTF. DNA of the CDR3: TGTGCCAGCAGCCTATCAGGGGTGATTAACTATGGCTACACCTTC.

This chain uses TRBV20-1 with TRBJ2-5; TRBD2 agrees at 7 bases. CDR3 length: 13 residues. V trimming: 1 base; J trimming: 5 bases; junction bases outside the gene matches: 4. Germline CDR1 is DFQATT and CDR2 is SNEGSKA (reference sequence). The DNA of the CDR3 is TGCAGTGCTAGAGGCGGGAGCGGGGAGACCCAGTACTTC. This encodes CSARGGSGETQYF.

The chain combines TRBV6-1 with TRBJ1-6; no definite D call. CDR3 length: 12 residues. The germline CDR1 and CDR2 sequences are MNHNS and SASEGT. Trimming took off 5 bases at V and 12 bases at J, with 11 bases between the two ends. CDR3 in DNA: TGTGCCAGCAGTAGATCCTATGAACCCCTCCACTTT. It is translated as CASSRSYEPLHF.

This clonotype has only a few counts. The J gene is TRBJ2-7, the V gene TRBV29-1; the match to TRBD1 covers 12 bases. Per the germline V gene, CDR1 is SQVTM and CDR2 is ANQGSEA. The CDR3 extends over 17 amino acids. CDR3: CNSPGQGATSGVYEQYF. The CDR3 DNA reads TGCAACAGTCCGGGACAGGGGGCAACTAGCGGGGTCTACGAGCAGTACTTC.

This clonotype was observed a single time. The V call is TRBV7-2, the J call TRBJ2-2, with 9 bases identical to TRBD1. CDR3 length: 18 residues. Per the germline V gene, CDR1 is SGHTA and CDR2 is FQGNSA. V trimming: 0 bases; J trimming: 6 bases; junction bases outside the gene matches: 11. DNA for the CDR3: TGTGCCAGCAGCTTAGCATCACAGGGGGCGATCTACGCCGGGGAGCTGTTTTTT. Its protein product is CASSLASQGAIYAGELFF.

A note on this clonotype: Germline is not matched at one junction end, which may reflect a read error. The CDR3 here is CAGSFTSDTQYF. DNA of the CDR3: TGCGCCGGCAGTTTCACCTCAGATACGCAGTATTTT. The rearrangement uses TRBV5-1 and TRBJ2-3; D not certain. Per the germline V gene, CDR1 is SGHRS and CDR2 is YFSETQ. CDR3 length: 12 amino acids.

This clonotype was counted between two and nine times. The junction differs from germline at one of its ends, possibly a read error. The chain links TRBV12-3 or TRBV12-4 to TRBJ1-2; the D gene is possibly TRBD1 (6 bases). The CDR3 is 12 amino acids. The CDR3 spells CAGSLRGGGYTF. CDR3 nucleotides: TGTGCCGGCAGTTTGCGGGGGGGCGGCTACACCTTC.

This clonotype was observed a handful of times. The genes are TRBV12-3 or TRBV12-4 and TRBJ2-1; D unclear. V was pared by 4 bases and J by 4 bases, with 11 bases between. This CDR3 is 14 amino acids long. The CDR3 is CASSSRWQYNEQFF. CDR3 DNA: TGTGCCAGCAGTTCTAGGTGGCAGTACAATGAGCAGTTCTTC.

The genes are TRBV20-1 and TRBJ2-3, with 7 bases aligning to TRBD2. Germline V gives CDR1 DFQATT, CDR2 SNEGSKA (reference sequence). The CDR3 contains 14 residues. V was clipped by 3 bases and J by 4 bases; unmatched bases: 7. CDR3 sequence: CSARGGAGSDTQYF. Written as DNA, the CDR3 is TGCAGTGCTAGGGGAGGGGCAGGGTCAGATACGCAGTATTTT.

The chain joins TRBV15 to TRBJ2-5; TRBD1 or TRBD2 may be the D gene (5 bases each). Germline CDR1 and CDR2: LNHNV and YYDKDF (reference sequence). The length of the CDR3 is 14 residues. Trimming removed 6 bases from V and 5 bases from J, with 16 bases in between. CDR3 loop: CATRPERGWETQYF. CDR3 in DNA: TGTGCCACCAGACCCGAACGGGGCTGGGAGACCCAGTACTTC.

This clonotype has more than one count but fewer than ten. V is TRBV7-6 and J is TRBJ2-3, with a possible D match to TRBD2 (6 bases). V lost 0 bases and J 5 bases, leaving 9 bases between the germline ends. The germline CDR1 and CDR2 sequences are SGHVS and FNYEAQ. The CDR3 contains 14 residues. CDR3 protein: CASSLAGGKDTQYF. CDR3 in DNA: TGTGCCAGCAGCTTAGCGGGGGGTAAAGATACGCAGTATTTT.

The J gene is TRBJ2-3, the V gene TRBV29-1; D unclear. Germline V CDR1 and CDR2: SQVTM, ANQGSEA. Deletions cut 3 bases from V and 0 bases from J, with 10 bases between. This CDR3 has 14 amino acids. The CDR3 nucleotides read TGCAGCGTTGAGAGAAGGTCCAGCACAGATACGCAGTATTTT. Translating gives CSVERRSSTDTQYF.

There are a few counts of this clonotype. The CDR3 sequence is CASSPGREIPYEQYF. The CDR3 coding sequence is TGCGCCAGCAGCCCCGGCCGGGAGATCCCCTACGAGCAGTACTTC. The chain employs TRBV4-1 and TRBJ2-7, with D possibly being TRBD2 (6 bases). There are 15 residues in the CDR3. From germline, CDR1 is MGHRA and CDR2 YSYEKL. V lost 4 bases and J lost 2, with 15 bases in between.

About this clonotype: The junction differs from germline at one of its ends, possibly a read error. The rearrangement uses TRBV27 and TRBJ2-5, with a weak D call TRBD1 (6 bases). The end of the DNA is better explained by TRBJ2-7, so the J call may be wrong. The CDR3 contains 15 residues. Germline V gives CDR1 MNHEY, CDR2 SMNVEV (reference sequence). The CDR3 is CGSRDTADENYEQYF. The CDR3 nucleotides read TGTGGCAGCAGGGACACCGCGGACGAAAACTACGAGCAGTACTTC.

The chain recombines TRBV30 with TRBJ1-4; TRBD1 aligns across 7 bases. Germline V lookup: CDR1 GTSNPN, CDR2 SVGIG (reference sequence). V was pared by 4 bases and J by 5 bases, with 10 bases of the junction left unmatched. The CDR3 totals 15 residues. The CDR3 here is CAWNMMGQINEKLFF. The CDR3 bases are TGTGCCTGGAATATGATGGGACAGATAAATGAAAAACTGTTTTTT.

This clonotype has just a few counts. The gene calls are TRBV2 and TRBJ2-7; TRBD1 agrees at 7 bases. The CDR3 loop spans 13 amino acids. Germline CDR1 is SNHLY and CDR2 is FYNNEI. The trim removed 10 bases at V and 2 bases at J, leaving 8 bases unmatched. DNA for the CDR3: TGTGCCAATCGTCTAGGGGGCCCCTACGAGCAGTACTTC. This translates into CANRLGGPYEQYF.

This clonotype was seen only a few times. V is TRBV4-1 and J is TRBJ1-5; D might be TRBD1 (6 bases). CDR3 length: 18 amino acids. In germline, CDR1 is MGHRA, CDR2 YSYEKL. Deletions cut 0 bases from V and 5 bases from J, with 20 bases between. The CDR3 region has the DNA TGCGCCAGCAGCCAAGATGGGGGCACGCGGATATTCGATCAGCCCCAGCATTTT. It codes for CASSQDGGTRIFDQPQHF.

This clonotype was counted at least ten times. V is TRBV29-1 and J is TRBJ2-3; the match to TRBD2 covers 10 bases. Germline V CDR1 and CDR2: SQVTM, ANQGSEA. V was pared by 8 bases and J by 2 bases, with 7 bases of the junction left unmatched. The CDR3 consists of 14 residues. This CDR3 reads CSTRSGGVTDTQYF. In nucleotides, the CDR3 is TGCAGCACGAGGAGCGGGGGGGTCACAGATACGCAGTATTTT.

The chain joins TRBV27 to TRBJ2-7, with D unresolved. V lost 3 bases and J lost 4, with 13 bases in between. The CDR3 has 14 amino acids. Germline lookup yields CDR1 MNHEY and CDR2 SMNVEV (reference sequence). The CDR3 here is CASSLSVTLYEQYF. As DNA, the CDR3 is TGTGCCAGCAGTTTGTCGGTTACCCTATACGAGCAGTACTTC.

This clonotype was observed a few times. The genes are TRBV2 and TRBJ2-5; 8 bases are a match to TRBD2. The CDR3 spans 10 residues. The J segment lost 13 bases and the V segment lost 6 bases, leaving 4 bases of the junction unmatched. The germline V gene encodes CDR1 SNHLY and CDR2 FYNNEI. The CDR3: CASRKRELYF. DNA of the CDR3: TGTGCCAGCAGAAAGCGGGAGTTGTACTTC.

The rearrangement joins TRBV5-1 to TRBJ2-3; tentative D call: TRBD1 (5 bases). There are 14 residues in the CDR3. Trimming removed 2 bases from V and 4 bases from J, with 11 bases in between. Germline CDR1 is SGHRS and CDR2 is YFSETQ. CDR3 DNA: TGCGCCAGCAGCTTTGGAAGGGGATCAGATACGCAGTATTTT. It is translated as CASSFGRGSDTQYF.